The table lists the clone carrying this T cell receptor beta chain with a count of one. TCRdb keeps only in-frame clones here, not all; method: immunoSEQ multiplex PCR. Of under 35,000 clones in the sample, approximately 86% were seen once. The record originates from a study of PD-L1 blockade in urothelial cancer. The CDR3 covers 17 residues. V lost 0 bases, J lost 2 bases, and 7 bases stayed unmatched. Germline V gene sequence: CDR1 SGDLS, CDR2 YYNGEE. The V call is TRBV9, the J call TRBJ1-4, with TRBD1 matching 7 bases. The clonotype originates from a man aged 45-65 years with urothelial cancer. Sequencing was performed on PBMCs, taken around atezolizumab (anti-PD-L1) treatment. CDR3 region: CASSVGDSPFTNEKLFF. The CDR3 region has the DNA TGTGCCAGCAGCGTAGGGGACAGCCCCTTCACTAATGAAAAACTGTTTTTT.